The T cell receptor (beta chain) described here comes from a study of blood T cell dynamics during melanoma immunotherapy. Regarding time point: week 3, after first cycle of checkpoint inhibitor. Patients had no prior systemic cancer treatment, immunosuppressants or other active cancers. Repertoires were generated with immunoSEQ multiplex PCR, while TCRdb's copy carries only in-frame clones and drops some. The sample lists about 5,600 clones; roughly 84% were seen once. The CDR3 has 16 amino acids. Germline CDR1 and CDR2: SEHNR and FQNEAQ (reference sequence). V shed 5 bases, J shed 3 bases, and the junction held 9 bases outside the gene matches.

Sequences were derived from blood, sampled from a patient treated with checkpoint blockade. This sequence originates from a human donor with melanoma. Some clones in this sample may be carry-over from other donors' samples. The rearrangement uses TRBV7-9 and TRBJ2-3, with 9 positions matching TRBD2. The CDR3 DNA sequence: TGTGCCAGCAGCCAGTTGGCGGGAGGGCCGACAGATACGCAGTATTTT. It translates to CASSQLAGGPTDTQYF.